This T cell receptor (beta chain) was profiled in a study of blood T cells in healthy people across ages. The CDR3 is 15 residues long. Germline loops: CDR1 SSHAT, CDR2 FNYEAQ (reference sequence). The authors ran a second PCR of about 6 to 11 cycles using a sample-barcoded 5' primer and a J-beta primer mix. TCRdb re-called the 5' RACE reads through MiXCR, storing one row per CDR3 protein. The sample carries some 890,000 distinct CDR3 sequences, 29% recorded once. The same data also contributed to another study, on T cells of mothers and their children.

Sequencing input: blood. This TCR came from a woman aged 40-49 years in good health. The chain couples TRBV7-7 to TRBJ2-3; weak D call: TRBD2 (5 bases). Written as DNA, the CDR3 is TGTGCTAACAGCTTAGGGCTAGCAACCACAGATACGCAGTATTTT. Translating it yields CANSLGLATTDTQYF.